Listed below are T cell receptor beta chains from one sample, sequenced in a study of blood T cell repertoires in COVID-19. This table comes from immunoSEQ multiplex PCR, and its TCRdb copy is limited to in-frame clones, with some not included. The repertoire includes 300,000 to 450,000 clones, roughly nine tenths of them detected once, and 3.9% sits in the top ten. Sample: peripheral blood. The source of these receptors is an older woman with COVID-19, enrolled during active disease. Both conserved end residues are trimmed from each CDR3. Clone size, where shown, is once, few, many, or a class for clones that have expanded.

CDR3: ASSQTTGGGQPQH
J: TRBJ1-5
size: NA
V: TRBV28

CDR3: ASSYDSSVDQPQH
J: TRBJ1-5
size: NA
V: TRBV6-5

CDR3: ASSLQGIGHYGYT
J: TRBJ1-2
size: NA
V: TRBV7-9

CDR3: AIRRDSSSGNTIY
J: TRBJ1-3
size: NA
V: TRBV10-3

CDR3: ASSGGFRLGEAF
J: TRBJ1-1
size: NA
V: TRBV2

CDR3: SASLTGDYNSPLH
J: TRBJ1-6
size: once
V: TRBV20-1

CDR3: ASSRGGSKTEAF
J: TRBJ1-1
size: NA
V: TRBV11-3

CDR3: ASSLVRNTEAF
J: TRBJ1-1
size: NA
V: TRBV5-1

CDR3: ASSLTGVSNQPQH
J: TRBJ1-5
size: NA
V: TRBV7-9

CDR3: ASSSGVSTEAF
J: TRBJ1-1
size: NA
V: TRBV6-5

CDR3: ASSYSTGTEAF
J: TRBJ1-1
size: NA
V: TRBV6-5

CDR3: ASSDPRGRSF
J: TRBJ1-1
size: NA
V: TRBV6-1

CDR3: ASGGGLQETQY
J: TRBJ2-5
size: NA
V: TRBV19

CDR3: ASSQDAAVRDYGYT
J: TRBJ1-2
size: NA
V: TRBV3-1/TRBV3-2

CDR3: ASGLAAQGHQPQH
J: TRBJ1-5
size: NA
V: TRBV6-6

CDR3: ASSPRKGAGEKLF
J: TRBJ1-4
size: NA
V: TRBV3-1/TRBV3-2

CDR3: ASSFGTGGEYGYT
J: TRBJ1-2
size: few
V: TRBV6-5

CDR3: ATSRDLSNTEAF
J: TRBJ1-1
size: NA
V: TRBV15

CDR3: ASSPPEGMRNTIY
J: TRBJ1-3
size: few
V: TRBV18

CDR3: ASSLTSGAQF
J: TRBJ2-1
size: NA
V: TRBV7-3

CDR3: ASKDRGSGNSPLH
J: TRBJ1-6
size: NA
V: TRBV5-1

CDR3: AISEGARSEAF
J: TRBJ1-1
size: NA
V: TRBV10-3

CDR3: ASSSDRGWDEQF
J: TRBJ2-1
size: many
V: TRBV27

CDR3: ASRQGLAGELF
J: TRBJ2-2
size: NA
V: TRBV28

CDR3: ASRGSGADSYNEQF
J: TRBJ2-1
size: once
V: TRBV25-1

CDR3: ASSSRPLGLAGGTQY
J: TRBJ2-5
size: NA
V: TRBV13

CDR3: ASSLGLTPFGTDTQY
J: TRBJ2-3
size: NA
V: TRBV7-7

CDR3: ASSFQGARETQY
J: TRBJ2-5
size: NA
V: TRBV5-1

CDR3: ASSHPWDRGGEQY
J: TRBJ2-7
size: NA
V: TRBV3-1/TRBV3-2

CDR3: ASSPQTVFSGNTIY
J: TRBJ1-3
size: NA
V: TRBV7-9

CDR3: ASSVPGQGGYEQY
J: TRBJ2-7
size: NA
V: TRBV27

CDR3: SAPGIGVAF
J: TRBJ1-1
size: once
V: TRBV20-1

CDR3: ASSVGGTSYTDTQY
J: TRBJ2-3
size: NA
V: TRBV9

CDR3: ASSPLGWDRNNEQF
J: TRBJ2-1
size: NA
V: TRBV7-8

CDR3: ASIGPRGSLYEQY
J: TRBJ2-7
size: NA
V: TRBV28

CDR3: ASSLQVNQPQH
J: TRBJ1-5
size: NA
V: TRBV19

CDR3: AISESRGSPGNQPQH
J: TRBJ1-5
size: NA
V: TRBV10-3

CDR3: ASSHQTGTAYGYT
J: TRBJ1-2
size: NA
V: TRBV5-5

CDR3: ASSPPGVEETQY
J: TRBJ2-5
size: NA
V: TRBV5-1

CDR3: ASSLVWGNTEAF
J: TRBJ1-1
size: NA
V: TRBV7-9

CDR3: ASTQWGPAETGGRGTEAF
J: TRBJ1-1
size: NA
V: TRBV2

CDR3: ASSSIAGAGYNEQF
J: TRBJ2-1
size: NA
V: TRBV9

CDR3: ASSFNRGSNEKLF
J: TRBJ1-4
size: once
V: TRBV2

CDR3: ASSHPTGGGGTGELF
J: TRBJ2-2
size: NA
V: TRBV5-4

CDR3: ASSEVLGTMETQY
J: TRBJ2-5
size: few
V: TRBV2

CDR3: ASSQEVAGANSYEQY
J: TRBJ2-7
size: NA
V: TRBV4-2

CDR3: ASSRKDRGNQNTGELF
J: TRBJ2-2
size: NA
V: TRBV7-9

CDR3: TPGREGGYT
J: TRBJ1-2
size: NA
V: TRBV20-1

CDR3: ASSFYRQYPSNQPQH
J: TRBJ1-5
size: NA
V: TRBV9

CDR3: ASRDRGRHYGYT
J: TRBJ1-2
size: NA
V: TRBV6-5